In this sample, the clone carrying this TCR beta chain turned up a few times. Its target is not known. Heparinised blood was drawn once per donor, averaging about 116 mL. This entry belongs to a study of beta chain features in type 1 diabetes. Study results and caveats: The VDJ junctions of type 1 diabetes patients carried fewer insertions and more deletions.

The sequenced template was cDNA made from the entire isolated RNA. Naive, central memory and regulatory T cell samples yielded around 3.4 million reads on average. The method was immunoSEQ multiplex PCR; TCRdb's version includes in-frame clones alone and lacks a portion of them. The data hold 900,000 or so clones, with 15% to 20% observed a single time. J was trimmed by 5 bases and V by 6 bases; bases with no gene match: 14. This CDR3 has 16 amino acids. Germline loops: CDR1 MDHEN, CDR2 SYDVKM. The source of this sequence is a woman younger than 35 in good health. The chain combines TRBV28 with TRBJ2-7, with TRBD2 matching over 9 bases. The sequenced material came from naive CD4+ T cells from blood. In DNA, the CDR3 is TGTGCCAGCAGACCCGGGGGGACTAGCTCCTACCACGAGCAGTACTTC. Residues: CASRPGGTSSYHEQYF.